What follows are 5 T cell receptor beta chains derived from one specimen sequenced in a study of sequential checkpoint blockade in melanoma. Assay used: immunoSEQ multiplex PCR; TCRdb lists only in-frame clones, some missing. The table includes about 16,000 clones, roughly 93% detected once. Treatment reported: randomized to nivolumab then ipilimumab (arm A) or the reverse (arm B). The specimen was CD8+ T cells sorted from blood (inferred from file names), collected from a patient given nivolumab and ipilimumab in sequence. All receptors come from a human donor with melanoma.

The rearrangement links TRBV7-9 to TRBJ1-1; D possibly corresponds to TRBD1 (5 bases). Trimming took 6 bases from V and 1 from J, leaving 9 bases between them. CDR1 SEHNR and CDR2 FQNEAQ come from the germline V gene (reference sequence). The CDR3 spans 13 residues. Here the CDR3 reads CASSFTGNTEAFF. The CDR3 DNA reads TGTGCCAGCAGTTTCACAGGGAACACTGAAGCTTTCTTT.

The chain joins TRBV29-1 to TRBJ1-2; D remains ambiguous. This CDR3 spans 15 amino acids. Trimming left V 0 bases short and J 4 bases short, with 15 bases between. Germline V lookup: CDR1 SQVTM, CDR2 ANQGSEA. The CDR3 loop is CSVEEGSHRGYGYTF. The CDR3 bases are TGCAGCGTTGAAGAAGGATCCCATCGGGGCTATGGCTACACCTTC.

The rearrangement uses TRBV7-6 and TRBJ2-7; 11 bases fit TRBD2. The CDR3 spans 16 residues. The germline CDR1 and CDR2 sequences are SGHVS and FNYEAQ. The ends lost 2 bases at V and 6 bases at J; junction bases unmatched: 9. The CDR3 DNA follows: TGTGCCAGCAGCTTAAGACTAGCGGGAAAGGAGGTCGAGCAGTACTTC. This sequence encodes CASSLRLAGKEVEQYF.

The rearrangement joins TRBV2 to TRBJ1-6, with TRBD1 matching 8 bases. The CDR3 is 15 residues long. Germline CDR1 reads SNHLY; CDR2 reads FYNNEI. Trimming cost V 6 bases and J 6 bases; bases outside gene matches: 7. This CDR3 is CASRTRDRPNSPLHF. In DNA, the CDR3 is TGTGCCAGCAGGACCCGGGACAGGCCTAATTCACCCCTCCACTTT.

This chain connects TRBV11-3 to TRBJ2-7, with no clear D. CDR1 and CDR2 (germline): SGHNT, YENEEA. This CDR3 has 12 amino acids. V was pared by 1 base and J by 6 bases, with 7 bases between. In DNA form, the CDR3 reads TGTGCCAGCAGCTTAGGCCTAGGCGAGCAGTACTTC. It is translated as CASSLGLGEQYF.